The 5 T cell receptor beta chains reported below all come from one sample, sequenced in a study of early T cells in non-severe SARS-CoV-2 infection. TCRdb re-called the 5' RACE reads with MiXCR, one entry per CDR3 protein. The repertoire holds 65,000 to 95,000 distinct CDR3 sequences, with about 16% as singletons. Sequencing was performed on whole blood. These receptor sequences come from an adult who was a healthcare worker with PCR-confirmed SARS-CoV-2 infection or an uninfected control (not recorded which).

This clonotype was observed a few times. The chain uses TRBV20-1 and TRBJ1-2, with 8 nucleotides matching TRBD1. The V segment lost 0 bases and the J segment 5 bases; nucleotides outside the gene matches: 2. This CDR3 is 13 amino acids long. Germline CDR1 and CDR2: DFQATT and SNEGSKA (reference sequence). For the CDR3, the DNA is TGCAGTGCTAGAGAGGACAGGGCGTATGGCTACACCTTC. Residues: CSAREDRAYGYTF.

The gene calls are TRBV10-3 and TRBJ2-3, with 7 bases matching TRBD2. The V segment lost 4 bases and the J segment 0 bases; nucleotides outside the gene matches: 7. Germline CDR1 reads ENHRY; CDR2 reads SYGVKD. CDR3 length: 16 amino acids. CDR3 in amino acids: CAISGARRGSTDTQYF. The CDR3 DNA is TGTGCCATCAGTGGGGCGCGGCGGGGGAGCACAGATACGCAGTATTTT.

This clonotype has only a few counts. The gene calls are TRBV18 and TRBJ1-3, with 7 positions matching TRBD1. With 3 bases clipped from V and 0 bases from J, the junction kept 11 bases outside the gene matches. CDR1 is KGHSH, CDR2 LQKENI, per germline. The CDR3 covers 18 residues. CDR3 nucleotides: TGTGCCAGCTCACCCCGGGACAGCCTCCGACACTCTGGAAACACCATATATTTT. Its translation: CASSPRDSLRHSGNTIYF.

The genes are TRBV20-1 and TRBJ1-5, with a weak D call TRBD1 (5 bases). Germline CDR1 reads DFQATT; CDR2 reads SNEGSKA (reference sequence). V lost 3 bases to trimming and J lost 3 bases, with 9 bases between them. The CDR3 runs to 13 residues. The CDR3 reads CSASMDTNQPQHF. The CDR3 region has the DNA TGCAGTGCTAGTATGGACACCAATCAGCCCCAGCATTTT.

This clonotype turned up a few times. This sequence joins TRBV9 and TRBJ1-1; D unclear. This CDR3 contains 14 residues. Trimming pared 4 bases from V and 5 bases from J, leaving 15 bases between. CDR1 and CDR2 from the germline V gene are SGDLS and YYNGEE. The CDR3 region is CASSPYEGYTEAFF. The CDR3 DNA sequence: TGTGCCAGCAGCCCCTACGAGGGCTATACTGAAGCTTTCTTT. Drawing the rest from reference TRBV9 and TRBJ1-1, the complete variable domain is DSGVTQTPKHLITATGQRVTLRCSPRSGDLSVYWYQQSLDQGLQFLIQYYNGEERAKGNILERFSAQQFPDLHSELNLSSLELGDSALYFCASSPYEGYTEAFFGQGTRLTVV.